The entry below describes one TCR beta chain. Together with a sample-barcoded 5' primer, a J-beta primer mix was included in a second PCR lasting roughly 7 to 11 cycles. Each of the samples gave a minimum of 3 million paired-end reads that contained CDR3. TCRdb called the 5' RACE reads again in MiXCR, with one record for every CDR3 protein. The data hold 550,000 to 800,000 distinct CDR3 sequences, with more than 20% observed a single time. Every sample yielded at least 6.5 million isolated PBMCs. The data derive from a study of blood T cells in healthy people across ages. Germline CDR1 reads SGHRS; CDR2 reads YFSETQ. There are 13 residues in the CDR3. Trimming took off 0 bases at V and 8 bases at J, with 8 bases between the two ends.

The sequence came from a man between 65 and 85 years old in good health. The J gene is TRBJ1-4, the V gene TRBV5-1; D is unclear. Input material: blood. The CDR3 region has the DNA TGCGCCAGCAGCTTGGCAGGCACAGAAAAACTGTTTTTT. It yields the protein CASSLAGTEKLFF.